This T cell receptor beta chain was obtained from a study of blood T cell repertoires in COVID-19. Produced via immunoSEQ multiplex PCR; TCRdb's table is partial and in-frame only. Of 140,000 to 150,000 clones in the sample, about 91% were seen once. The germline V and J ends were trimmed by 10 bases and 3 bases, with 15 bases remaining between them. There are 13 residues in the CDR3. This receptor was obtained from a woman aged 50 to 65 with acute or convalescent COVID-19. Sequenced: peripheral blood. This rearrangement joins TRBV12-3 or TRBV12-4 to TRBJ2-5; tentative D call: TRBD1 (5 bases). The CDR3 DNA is TGTGCCATAAGATTTGACAGAAAAGAGACCCAGTACTTC. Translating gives CAIRFDRKETQYF.